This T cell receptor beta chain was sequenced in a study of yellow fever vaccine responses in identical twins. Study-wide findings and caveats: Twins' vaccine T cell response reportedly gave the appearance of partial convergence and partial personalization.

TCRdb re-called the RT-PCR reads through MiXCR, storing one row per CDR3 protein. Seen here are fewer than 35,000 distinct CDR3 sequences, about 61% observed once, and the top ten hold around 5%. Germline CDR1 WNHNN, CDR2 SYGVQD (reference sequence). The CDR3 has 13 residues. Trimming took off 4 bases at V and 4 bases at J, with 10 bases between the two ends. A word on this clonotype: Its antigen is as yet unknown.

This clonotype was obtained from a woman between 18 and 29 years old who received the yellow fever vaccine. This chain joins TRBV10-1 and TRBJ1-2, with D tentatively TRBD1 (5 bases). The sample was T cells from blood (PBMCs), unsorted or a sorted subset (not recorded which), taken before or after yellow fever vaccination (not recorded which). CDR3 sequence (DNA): TGCGCCAGCAGTGGCGGGACGGCCTATGGCTACACCTTC. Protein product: CASSGGTAYGYTF.